This T cell receptor (beta chain) was captured by sequencing in a study of T cell responses to AZD1222 COVID-19 vaccine. Germline V gives CDR1 SEHNR, CDR2 FQNEAQ (reference sequence). The CDR3 contains 13 residues. V was clipped by 5 bases and J by 3 bases, with 10 bases between them. The table lists this clone with a count of one. Its antigen is currently unknown. Findings and limits, study-wide: Spike-specific TCR breadth and depth were elevated following two AZD1222 doses.

Produced via immunoSEQ multiplex PCR; TCRdb's table is partial and in-frame only. The repertoire holds tens of thousands of clones, with 70% to 90% as singletons. The chain links TRBV7-9 to TRBJ1-2; no clear D gene. Sequenced material: peripheral blood, taken on day 0 of AZD1222 vaccination. The sequence derives from an adult in good health. The CDR3 region has the DNA TGTGCCAGCAGCCAGGACCGAGACTATGGCTACACCTTC. Translated: CASSQDRDYGYTF.